This is a list of T cell receptor beta chains from one sample in a study of cytomegalovirus exposure and HLA in healthy donors. Here immunoSEQ multiplex PCR was the method, and the copy in TCRdb shows in-frame clones only, minus some. The sample consists of tens of thousands of clones, 60% to 70% of them appearing once. The sequenced sample was PBMCs. These receptor sequences come from a woman aged 25 to 39 in good health and CMV-seronegative. Both conserved end residues are part of each CDR3. D genes are given only for firm matches. Only part of the rows carry a size: once, few, many, or a class if the clone is expanded.

TRBV6-6,once,TRBJ1-3,14,-,TGTGCCAGCAGTCTACAGGCGGCTGGAAACACCATATATTTT,CASSLQAAGNTIYF
TRBV18,-,TRBJ2-7,14,-,TGTGCCAGCTCACCACCGTCGACACTGGCTCGGCAGTACTTC,CASSPPSTLARQYF
TRBV29-1,-,TRBJ1-5,13,TRBD1,TGCAGCGTACGGACAGGGGTGGGTCAGCCCCAGCATTTT,CSVRTGVGQPQHF
TRBV6-5,few,TRBJ1-1,15,-,TGTGCCAGCAGTCCTACATTAACAGGGAACACTGAAGCTTTCTTT,CASSPTLTGNTEAFF
TRBV7-2,few,TRBJ1-5,17,TRBD1,TGTGCCAGCAGCTTAGATCGGGACAGGCGAAGCAATCAGCCCCAGCATTTT,CASSLDRDRRSNQPQHF
TRBV25-1,once,TRBJ1-1,15,-,TGTGCCAGCAGTGGGGGGGGACGTCGGAACACTGAAGCTTTCTTT,CASSGGGRRNTEAFF
TRBV5-1,-,TRBJ1-4,13,-,TGCGCCAGCAGCTGGGAGGGGAATGAAAAACTGTTTTTT,CASSWEGNEKLFF
TRBV7-2,-,TRBJ2-6,15,-,TGTGCCAGCAGCCGAACGAGCTCTGGGGCCAACGTCCTGACTTTC,CASSRTSSGANVLTF
TRBV28,-,TRBJ1-2,15,-,TGTGCCAGCAGTTCCCCCGGGTGGACTAACTATGGCTACACCTTC,CASSSPGWTNYGYTF
TRBV5-6,-,TRBJ2-2,16,-,TGTGCCAGCAGCTTTGTCACGGCGGGCTCCACCGGGGAGCTGTTTTTT,CASSFVTAGSTGELFF
TRBV19,-,TRBJ2-7,14,-,TGTGCCAGTAGTATATATTCGTACTCCTACGAGCAGTACTTC,CASSIYSYSYEQYF
TRBV5-1,few,TRBJ2-3,14,-,TGCGCCAGCAGCTTGCAGCGGCTCACAGATACGCAGTATTTT,CASSLQRLTDTQYF
TRBV5-1,-,TRBJ2-3,16,-,TGCGCCAGCAGCGTCACCCCGGACTCTTCCACAGATACGCAGTATTTT,CASSVTPDSSTDTQYF
TRBV7-8,-,TRBJ2-1,17,TRBD2,TGTGCCAGCAGTTTTCCCCGAGCGGGAGTAGGTCGGGTCGAGCAGTTCTTC,CASSFPRAGVGRVEQFF
TRBV28,-,TRBJ2-1,13,-,TGTGCCAGCAGTTTGAGGCTAATCAATGAGCAGTTCTTC,CASSLRLINEQFF
TRBV5-1,once,TRBJ2-3,15,TRBD2,TGCGCCAGCACCCCTCGCGGGGGGCGGATAGATACGCAGTATTTT,CASTPRGGRIDTQYF
TRBV5-1,-,TRBJ1-1,15,-,TGCGCCAGCAGAATGGGGGGGGCGGCCAACACTGAAGCTTTCTTT,CASRMGGAANTEAFF
TRBV5-6,-,TRBJ2-7,14,-,TGTGCCAGCAGCTGGGGGGTACCGAGCGACGAGCAGTACTTC,CASSWGVPSDEQYF
TRBV27,-,TRBJ1-1,15,-,TGTGCCAGCAGTTTAACAGGGTTAGGGGACACTGAAGCTTTCTTT,CASSLTGLGDTEAFF
TRBV30,-,TRBJ2-7,17,TRBD2,TGTGCCTGGAATCCCCTGAGGCGACTAGCGGGCTCCTACGAGCAGTACTTC,CAWNPLRRLAGSYEQYF
TRBV6-5,-,TRBJ2-7,14,TRBD2,TGTGCCAGCAGTTACGCGGGGGGGGCCTACGAGCAGTACTTC,CASSYAGGAYEQYF
TRBV23-1,-,TRBJ2-7,14,-,TGCGCCAGCAGTCTCCTCAGGGATCCCTACGAGCAGTACTTC,CASSLLRDPYEQYF
TRBV10-1,few,TRBJ1-2,13,-,TGCGCCAGCAGTGAGTCAGGAGGCTATGGCTACACCTTC,CASSESGGYGYTF
TRBV7-9,-,TRBJ1-1,16,TRBD1,TGTGCCAGCAGCTTAGAATTCAGGGGGCCGAACACTGAAGCTTTCTTT,CASSLEFRGPNTEAFF
TRBV12-5,-,TRBJ2-1,15,TRBD1,TGTGCTAGTGGAACTCCCGGGACAGGGGGCAGTGAGCAGTTCTTC,CASGTPGTGGSEQFF
TRBV7-2,-,TRBJ2-7,14,-,TGTGCCAGCAGCTTGGGCGGGACCACCTACGAGCAGTACTTC,CASSLGGTTYEQYF
TRBV21-1,-,TRBJ1-5,14,-,TGTGCCAGCAGCACTGAGGGTAAGAGTCAGCCCCAGCATTTT,CASSTEGKSQPQHF
TRBV30,-,TRBJ1-1,12,-,TGTGCCTGGAGTGGCGACAGGTATGAAGATTTCTTT,CAWSGDRYEDFF
TRBV6-5,-,TRBJ1-5,15,TRBD1,TGTGCCAGCAGTGCATCAGGGGGCGTGGGTCAGCCCCAGCATTTT,CASSASGGVGQPQHF